The 15 T cell receptor beta chains in this list originate from one sample, sequenced in a study of OX40 agonist ivuxolimab in advanced cancers. Method: immunoSEQ multiplex PCR; TCRdb's copy keeps in-frame clones and lacks some. The sample yields 55,000 to 60,000 clones, about 83% seen once. The source material was CD4+ or CD8+ T cells sorted from blood, sampled in a trial of the OX40 agonist ivuxolimab. The receptors come from an adult with an advanced solid tumor such as melanoma, head and neck, liver or kidney cancer.

CDR3 protein: CASSRDTSGSNNEQFF. CDR3 coding DNA: TGCGCCAGCAGCCGGGATACTAGCGGGAGCAACAATGAGCAGTTCTTC. This chain links TRBV5-1 with TRBJ2-1, with TRBD2 matching 11 bases. The germline V gene has CDR1 SGHRS and CDR2 YFSETQ. The trim removed 4 bases at V and 5 bases at J, leaving 8 bases unmatched. CDR3 length: 16 amino acids.

The J gene is TRBJ1-2, the V gene TRBV2; D remains unclear. Germline CDR1 is SNHLY and CDR2 is FYNNEI. V shed 3 bases and J shed 4 bases, with 9 bases lying between them. The CDR3 has 13 residues. The CDR3 bases are TGTGCCAGCAGTGAGAAGGGTGGCTATGGCTACACCTTC. Its translation: CASSEKGGYGYTF.

Details on this clone: This sample also contains other DNA sequences that code for the same CDR3. This sequence joins TRBV18 and TRBJ2-3; no reliable D call. Germline V lookup: CDR1 KGHSH, CDR2 LQKENI. The CDR3 runs to 16 residues. Deletions cut 3 bases from V and 0 bases from J, with 13 bases between. CDR3 sequence (DNA): TGTGCCAGCTCACCGCAGACCCTTACTAGCACAGATACGCAGTATTTT. Protein sequence: CASSPQTLTSTDTQYF.

CDR3 region: CATPTSRTYEQYF. The CDR3 coding sequence is TGTGCCACCCCGACTAGCCGTACTTACGAGCAGTACTTC. This chain links TRBV13 with TRBJ2-7, with 7 nucleotides matching TRBD2. V lost 10 bases and J lost 4; bases outside the gene matches: 10. In germline, CDR1 is PRHDT, CDR2 FYEKMQ (reference sequence). This CDR3 comprises 13 residues. The entire variable domain, with the rest obtained from reference TRBV13 and TRBJ2-7, is as follows: AAGVIQSPRHLIKEKRETATLKCYPIPRHDTVYWYQQGPGQDPQFLISFYEKMQSDKGSIPDRFSAQQFSDYHSELNMSSLELGDSALYFCATPTSRTYEQYFGPGTRLTVT.

This CDR3 is CASSYARTAGNTIYF. CDR3 DNA: TGTGCCAGCAGTTACGCCAGGACCGCTGGAAACACCATATATTTT. V and J are TRBV6-5 and TRBJ1-3, with D unresolved. From germline, CDR1 is MNHEY and CDR2 SVGAGI. V was pared by 2 bases and J by 2 bases, with 10 bases between. The CDR3 spans 15 residues.

The V call is TRBV7-3, the J call TRBJ2-1; 9 nucleotides align to TRBD1. V lost 8 bases to trimming and J lost 6 bases; unmatched junction nucleotides: 11. The CDR3 contains 15 residues. CDR1 and CDR2 from the germline V gene are SGHTA and FQGTGA. The CDR3 protein is CASGLDRGAINEQFF. CDR3 nucleotide sequence: TGTGCCAGCGGACTAGACAGGGGGGCGATCAATGAGCAGTTCTTC.

The chain links TRBV16 to TRBJ2-2; 7 nucleotides agree with TRBD1. CDR1 KGHSY and CDR2 FQNENV come from the germline V gene. The CDR3 spans 15 residues. Trimming cost V 4 bases and J 2 bases; bases outside gene matches: 4. CDR3 region: CASSPTGVNTGELFF. CDR3 nucleotide sequence: TGTGCCAGCAGCCCAACAGGGGTCAACACCGGGGAGCTGTTTTTT.

V and J are TRBV28 and TRBJ1-2; unclear D gene. Trimming took off 5 bases at V and 0 bases at J, with 7 bases between the two ends. Per the germline V gene, CDR1 is MDHEN and CDR2 is SYDVKM. This CDR3 is 13 amino acids long. CDR3 DNA: TGTGCCAGCAGTGGCGCTCCTAACTATGGCTACACCTTC. This translates into CASSGAPNYGYTF.

The chain combines TRBV9 with TRBJ1-2, with D maybe TRBD1 (5 bases). The germline gives CDR1 SGDLS, CDR2 YYNGEE. CDR3 size: 14 residues. Deletions cut 0 bases from V and 4 bases from J, with 10 bases between. The CDR3 loop reads CASSVDVGTYGYTF. CDR3 in DNA: TGTGCCAGCAGCGTAGATGTGGGGACCTATGGCTACACCTTC.

The chain is built from TRBV19 and TRBJ1-2, with 12 bases lining up with TRBD1. The length of the CDR3 is 15 residues. The germline gives CDR1 LNHDA, CDR2 SQIVND (reference sequence). J lost 7 bases, V lost 4 bases, and 7 bases had no gene match. The CDR3 DNA reads TGTGCCAGTAGTACCAGGGACAGGGGGCAAGGTGGCTACACCTTC. Translating it yields CASSTRDRGQGGYTF.

This chain uses TRBV30 with TRBJ2-3; D unclear. The CDR3 spans 14 residues. V shed 2 bases and J shed 3 bases, with 12 bases lying between them. Germline values: CDR1 GTSNPN, CDR2 SVGIG (reference sequence). The CDR3 protein is CAWSPGSKTDTQYF. For the CDR3, the DNA is TGTGCCTGGAGTCCTGGGTCTAAGACAGATACGCAGTATTTT. The complete variable domain, with remaining parts taken from reference TRBV30 and TRBJ2-3, reads SQTIHQWPATLVQPVGSPLSLECTVEGTSNPNLYWYRQAAGRGLQLLFYSVGIGQISSEVPQNLSASRPQDRQFILSSKKLLLSDSGFYLCAWSPGSKTDTQYFGPGTRLTVL.

The chain uses TRBV7-2 and TRBJ2-1; TRBD1 might be the D (5 bases). This CDR3 has 14 amino acids. V lost 2 bases and J lost 4, with 9 bases in between. CDR1 is SGHTA and CDR2 is FQGNSA in the germline V gene. The CDR3 reads CASSLSPGYNEQFF. CDR3 DNA: TGTGCCAGCAGCTTAAGCCCAGGGTACAATGAGCAGTTCTTC.

The CDR3 spells CASSYEGQGARGVQYF. The CDR3 bases are TGTGCCAGCAGTTACGAGGGACAGGGGGCGCGGGGAGTGCAGTACTTC. The gene calls are TRBV6-6 and TRBJ2-7; 12 bases align to TRBD1. CDR3 length: 16 residues. Germline V CDR1 and CDR2: MNHNY, SVGAGI (reference sequence). V lost 2 bases to trimming and J lost 9 bases; unmatched junction nucleotides: 11.

The chain recombines TRBV11-1 with TRBJ2-1; D is undetermined. CDR3 length equals 15 residues. Germline loops: CDR1 SGHAT, CDR2 FQDESV (reference sequence). Deletions cut 6 bases from V and 8 bases from J, with 20 bases between. The CDR3 protein is CASRPLAGRWDEQFF. The DNA for the CDR3 is TGTGCCAGCAGACCCCTGGCCGGGCGGTGGGATGAGCAGTTCTTC.

The chain carries TRBV27 and TRBJ2-7; 7 bases are shared with TRBD2. With V trimmed by 3 bases and J by 4 bases, 9 bases remained unmatched. The V gene's germline CDR1 is MNHEY and CDR2 SMNVEV (reference sequence). The CDR3 spans 15 residues. The CDR3 sequence is CASSFFRGRIYEQYF. DNA for the CDR3: TGTGCCAGCAGTTTTTTTCGCGGGAGAATATACGAGCAGTACTTC.